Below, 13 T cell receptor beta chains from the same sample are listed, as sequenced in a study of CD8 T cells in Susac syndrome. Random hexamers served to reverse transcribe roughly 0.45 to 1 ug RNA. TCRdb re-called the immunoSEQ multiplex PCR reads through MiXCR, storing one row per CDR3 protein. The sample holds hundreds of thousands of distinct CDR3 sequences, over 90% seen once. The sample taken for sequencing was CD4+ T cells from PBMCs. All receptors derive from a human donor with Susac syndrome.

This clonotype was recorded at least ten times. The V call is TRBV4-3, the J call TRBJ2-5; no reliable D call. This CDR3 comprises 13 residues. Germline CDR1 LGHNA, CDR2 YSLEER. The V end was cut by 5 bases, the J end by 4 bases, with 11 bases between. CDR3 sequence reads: CASSSRWGETQYF. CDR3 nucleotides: TGCGCCAGCAGCTCCCGCTGGGGAGAGACCCAGTACTTC.

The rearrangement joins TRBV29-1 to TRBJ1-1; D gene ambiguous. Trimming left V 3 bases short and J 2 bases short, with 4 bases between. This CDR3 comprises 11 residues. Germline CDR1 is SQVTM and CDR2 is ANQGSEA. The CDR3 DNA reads TGCAGCGTTGATGGAAACACTGAAGCTTTCTTT. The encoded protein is CSVDGNTEAFF.

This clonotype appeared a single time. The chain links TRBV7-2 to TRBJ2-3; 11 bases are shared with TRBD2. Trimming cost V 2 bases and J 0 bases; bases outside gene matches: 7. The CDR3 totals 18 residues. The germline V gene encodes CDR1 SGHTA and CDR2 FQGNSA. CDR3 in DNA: TGTGCCAGCAGCTTACGACTAGCGGGGTTTACTAGCACAGATACGCAGTATTTT. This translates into CASSLRLAGFTSTDTQYF.

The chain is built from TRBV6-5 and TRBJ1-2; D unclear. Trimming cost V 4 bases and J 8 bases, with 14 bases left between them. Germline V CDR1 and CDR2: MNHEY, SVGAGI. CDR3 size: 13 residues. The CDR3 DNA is TGTGCCAGCAGTTCCCTAGGACTGGAAGGCTACACCTTC. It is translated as CASSSLGLEGYTF.

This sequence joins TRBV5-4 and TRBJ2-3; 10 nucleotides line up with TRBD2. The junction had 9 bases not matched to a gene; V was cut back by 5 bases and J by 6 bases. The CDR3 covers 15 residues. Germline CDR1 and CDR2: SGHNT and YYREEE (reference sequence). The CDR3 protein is CASRPRTSGTDTQYF. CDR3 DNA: TGTGCCAGCAGGCCAAGGACTAGCGGTACGGATACGCAGTATTTT.

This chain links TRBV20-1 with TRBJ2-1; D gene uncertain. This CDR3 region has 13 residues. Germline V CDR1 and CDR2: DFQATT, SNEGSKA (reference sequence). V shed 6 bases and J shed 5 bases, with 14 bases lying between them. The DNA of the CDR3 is TGCAGTGCGCCGGAGTCGGTTAACAATGAGCAGTTCTTC. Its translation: CSAPESVNNEQFF.

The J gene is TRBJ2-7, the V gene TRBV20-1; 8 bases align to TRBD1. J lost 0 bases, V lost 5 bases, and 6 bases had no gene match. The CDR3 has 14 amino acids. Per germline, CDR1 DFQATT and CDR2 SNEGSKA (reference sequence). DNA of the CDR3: TGCAGTGCTCTCCGGACAGGGATCTCCTACGAGCAGTACTTC. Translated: CSALRTGISYEQYF.

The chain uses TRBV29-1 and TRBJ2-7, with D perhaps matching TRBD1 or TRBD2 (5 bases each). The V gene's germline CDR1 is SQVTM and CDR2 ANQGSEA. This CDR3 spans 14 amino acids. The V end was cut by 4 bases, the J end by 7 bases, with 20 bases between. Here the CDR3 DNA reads TGCAGCGTTGCGGCAGGGCTAGAGTCGGGGGAGCAGTACTTC. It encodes CSVAAGLESGEQYF.

Written as DNA, the CDR3 is TGTGCCTGGAACGATCTAGGGGGAACCAGGAATTCACCCCTCCACTTT. This encodes CAWNDLGGTRNSPLHF. The chain links TRBV30 to TRBJ1-6, with D possibly being TRBD1 (6 bases). The germline V and J ends were trimmed by 4 bases and 7 bases, with 20 bases remaining between them. Germline loops: CDR1 GTSNPN, CDR2 SVGIG (reference sequence). The CDR3 is made up of 16 amino acids.

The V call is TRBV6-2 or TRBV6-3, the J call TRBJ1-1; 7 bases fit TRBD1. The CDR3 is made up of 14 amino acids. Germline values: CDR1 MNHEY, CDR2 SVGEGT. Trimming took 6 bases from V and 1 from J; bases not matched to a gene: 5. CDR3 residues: CASRETGRNTEAFF. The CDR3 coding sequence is TGTGCCAGCAGGGAGACAGGGAGGAACACTGAAGCTTTCTTT.

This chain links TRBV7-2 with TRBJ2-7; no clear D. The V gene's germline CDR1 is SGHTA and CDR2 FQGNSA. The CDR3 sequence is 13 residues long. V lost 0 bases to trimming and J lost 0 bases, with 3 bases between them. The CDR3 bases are TGTGCCAGCAGCTTAGCCGACTCCTACGAGCAGTACTTC. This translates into CASSLADSYEQYF.

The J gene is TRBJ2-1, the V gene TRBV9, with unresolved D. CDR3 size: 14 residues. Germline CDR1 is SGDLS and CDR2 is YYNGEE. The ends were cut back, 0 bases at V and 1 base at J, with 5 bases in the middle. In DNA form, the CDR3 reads TGTGCCAGCAGCGTAGATAGGTCCTACAATGAGCAGTTCTTC. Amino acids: CASSVDRSYNEQFF.

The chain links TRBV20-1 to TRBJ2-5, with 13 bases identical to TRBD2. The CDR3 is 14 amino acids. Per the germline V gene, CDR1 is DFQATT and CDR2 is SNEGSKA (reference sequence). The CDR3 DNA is TGCACAACTAGCGGGGGGGCGGGACAAGAGACCCAGTACTTC. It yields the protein CTTSGGAGQETQYF.